Described below is a single T cell receptor beta chain sequence and its context. Its specificity is unknown. The data stem from a study of OX40 agonist ivuxolimab in advanced cancers. Background on the study: Therapy given before enrollment (anti-PD-1, anti-PD-L1 or anti-CTLA-4) was allowed, and under 45% had some.

On cycle 4 day 1 and cycle 7 day 1, as well as at baseline, blood was sampled. This table comes from immunoSEQ multiplex PCR, and its TCRdb copy is limited to in-frame clones, with some not included. Among tens of thousands of clones listed, 80% to 90% were seen once. The CDR3 extends over 15 amino acids. The V gene's germline CDR1 is MDHEN and CDR2 SYDVKM. Trimming removed 4 bases from V and 5 bases from J, with 14 bases in between. Study results and caveats: On average, CD8+ T cells had more expanded clones than CD4+.

Source: CD4+ or CD8+ T cells sorted from blood, taken in a trial of the OX40 agonist ivuxolimab. The chain couples TRBV28 to TRBJ1-4; tentative D call: TRBD1 (5 bases). This receptor was identified in an adult with an advanced solid tumor such as melanoma, head and neck, liver or kidney cancer. CDR3 sequence: CASSSSGLQNEKLFF. The CDR3 coding sequence is TGTGCCAGCAGTTCCTCGGGACTACAGAATGAAAAACTGTTTTTT. Drawing the rest from reference TRBV28 and TRBJ1-4, the complete variable domain is DVKVTQSSRYLVKRTGEKVFLECVQDMDHENMFWYRQDPGLGLRLIYFSYDVKMKEKGDIPEGYSVSREKKERFSLILESASTNQTSMYLCASSSSGLQNEKLFFGSGTQLSVL.